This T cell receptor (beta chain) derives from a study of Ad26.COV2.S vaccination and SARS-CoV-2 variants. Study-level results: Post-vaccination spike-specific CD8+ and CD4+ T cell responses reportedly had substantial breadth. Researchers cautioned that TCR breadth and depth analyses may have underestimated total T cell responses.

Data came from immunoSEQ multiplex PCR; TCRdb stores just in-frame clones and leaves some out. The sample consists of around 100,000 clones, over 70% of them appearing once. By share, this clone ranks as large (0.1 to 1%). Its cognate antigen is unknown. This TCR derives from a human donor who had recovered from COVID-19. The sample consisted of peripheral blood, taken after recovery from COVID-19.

CDR3 sequence reads: CASSLPPTGRDHNEQFF. CDR3 DNA sequence: TGTGCCAGCAGCTTGCCCCCGACTGGACGGGACCACAATGAGCAGTTCTTC. V is TRBV11-2 and J is TRBJ2-1, with D tentatively TRBD1 or TRBD2 (5 bases each). In germline, CDR1 is SGHAT, CDR2 FQNNGV. The CDR3 has 17 residues. Trimming stripped 3 bases from V and 5 bases from J, with 20 bases between.